Each of the 9 T cell receptor beta chains below was sequenced from the same sample in a study of T cells in Graves' hyperthyroidism and ophthalmopathy. RNA transcripts served as the template for amplifying TCR beta CDR3 regions. Carried out on the TCR CDR3, a first-round RT-PCR used the HTBI primer set. Via MiXCR, TCRdb re-called the multiplex PCR reads, giving one row per CDR3 protein. The repertoire holds under 750,000 distinct CDR3 sequences, approximately 19% seen once, with approximately 16% in the top ten. The specimen sequenced was blood. These receptors were taken from a woman aged 50 to 65 with Graves' hyperthyroidism that later progressed to Graves' ophthalmopathy.

The chain uses TRBV18 and TRBJ2-5; 14 bases fit TRBD2. The germline V gene has CDR1 KGHSH and CDR2 LQKENI. The J segment lost 2 bases and the V segment lost 2 bases, leaving 4 bases of the junction unmatched. The CDR3 runs 17 residues. The CDR3 region is CASSPKTSGGEQETQYF. The CDR3 nucleotides read TGTGCCAGCTCACCAAAGACTAGCGGGGGGGAGCAAGAGACCCAGTACTTC.

Turning to this clonotype: Since a much larger clone is just one base distant, this may be a read error. J is TRBJ1-5 and V is TRBV13; tentative D call: TRBD1 (5 bases). CDR1 PRHDT and CDR2 FYEKMQ come from the germline V gene (reference sequence). V was clipped by 4 bases and J by 2 bases, with 15 bases between them. This CDR3 has 16 residues. This CDR3 reads CASSSRRGMGNQPQHF. As DNA, the CDR3 is TGTGCCAGCAGCTCCCGGCGGGGGATGGGCAATCAGCCCCAGCATTTT.

This clonotype came up a few times. The CDR3 loop is CAWRSRLVTDTQYF. CDR3 nucleotides: TGTGCCTGGAGATCCCGGCTAGTTACGGATACGCAGTATTTT. The chain joins TRBV30 to TRBJ2-3; no firm D call. Germline V gene data show CDR1 as GTSNPN and CDR2 as SVGIG (reference sequence). The CDR3 is made up of 14 amino acids. Trimming took off 3 bases at V and 6 bases at J, with 16 bases between the two ends.

This clonotype has only a few counts. V is TRBV12-3 or TRBV12-4 and J is TRBJ1-1; no definite D call. V gave up 2 bases and J gave up 1 base, with 11 bases separating them. The CDR3 sequence is 15 residues long. CDR3 coding DNA: TGTGCCAGCAGTTTATCTGGCAGCTCGAACACTGAAGCTTTCTTT. Protein sequence: CASSLSGSSNTEAFF.

This clonotype was recorded at least ten times. V and J are TRBV11-2 and TRBJ1-2; a weak D match, TRBD1 (6 bases). CDR3 length equals 14 residues. The V gene's germline CDR1 is SGHAT and CDR2 FQNNGV. Deletions cut 0 bases from V and 4 bases from J, with 9 bases between. The DNA for the CDR3 is TGTGCCAGCAGCTTAGATGGAGGGGGCTATGGCTACACCTTC. The encoded protein is CASSLDGGGYGYTF.

This clonotype was recorded many times. The chain combines TRBV30 with TRBJ1-1; tentatively, D is TRBD1 (5 bases). Germline CDR1 reads GTSNPN; CDR2 reads SVGIG (reference sequence). Trimming removed 5 bases from V and 3 bases from J, with 13 bases in between. This CDR3 spans 13 amino acids. Here the CDR3 reads CAWDPGRYTEAFF. The CDR3 DNA reads TGTGCCTGGGACCCAGGGCGATACACTGAAGCTTTCTTT.

As for this clonotype: This likely comes from a read error, as the CDR3 has no conserved phenylalanine or tryptophan at its end. The chain carries TRBV28 and TRBJ2-6; 7 bases map to TRBD1. Trimming took 6 bases from V and 0 from J; bases not matched to a gene: 14. The CDR3 has 19 amino acids. Germline V lookup: CDR1 MDHEN, CDR2 SYDVKM. DNA of the CDR3: TGTGCCAGCAGCACCCAGGACAGGCTCTCTCGCTCTGGGGCCAACGTCCTGACTTCC. It yields the protein CASSTQDRLSRSGANVLTS.

The J gene is TRBJ1-5, the V gene TRBV6-1; D may be TRBD1 (6 bases). This CDR3 comprises 16 residues. Germline V gene lookup returns CDR1 MNHNS and CDR2 SASEGT. The V end lost 4 bases, the J end lost 6 bases, and 19 bases lay between the germline ends. The CDR3: CASSALWGAPSQPQHF. CDR3 DNA: TGTGCCAGCAGTGCCCTTTGGGGGGCCCCCAGTCAGCCCCAGCATTTT.

In its sample, this clonotype was seen many times. V usage is TRBV18 and J usage is TRBJ1-3; weak D call: TRBD1 (5 bases). CDR1 and CDR2 from the germline V gene are KGHSH and LQKENI. Trimming left V 2 bases short and J 0 bases short, with 11 bases between. There are 16 residues in the CDR3. The CDR3 nucleotides are TGTGCCAGCTCACCAGACAGTACCGACTCTGGAAACACCATATATTTT. It codes for CASSPDSTDSGNTIYF.